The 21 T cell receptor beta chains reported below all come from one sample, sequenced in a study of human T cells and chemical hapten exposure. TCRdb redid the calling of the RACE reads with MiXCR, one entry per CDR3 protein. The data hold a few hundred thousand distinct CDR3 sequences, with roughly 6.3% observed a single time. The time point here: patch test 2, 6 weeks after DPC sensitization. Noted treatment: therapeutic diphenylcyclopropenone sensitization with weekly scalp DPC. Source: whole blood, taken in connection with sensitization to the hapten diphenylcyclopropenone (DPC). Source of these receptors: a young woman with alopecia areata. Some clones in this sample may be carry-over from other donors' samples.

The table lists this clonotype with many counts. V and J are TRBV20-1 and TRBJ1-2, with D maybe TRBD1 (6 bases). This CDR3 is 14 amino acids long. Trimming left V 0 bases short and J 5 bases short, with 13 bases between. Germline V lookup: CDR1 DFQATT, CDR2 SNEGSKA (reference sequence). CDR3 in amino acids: CSARDPGTLYGYTF. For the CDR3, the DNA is TGCAGTGCTAGAGATCCCGGGACACTGTATGGCTACACCTTC.

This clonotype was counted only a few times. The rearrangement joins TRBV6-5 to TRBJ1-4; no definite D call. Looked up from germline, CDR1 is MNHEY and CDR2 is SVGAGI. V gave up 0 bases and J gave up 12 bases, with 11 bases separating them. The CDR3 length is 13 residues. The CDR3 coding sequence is TGTGCCAGCAGTTACTCGCGTGGGCCGGAACTGTTTTTT. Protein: CASSYSRGPELFF.

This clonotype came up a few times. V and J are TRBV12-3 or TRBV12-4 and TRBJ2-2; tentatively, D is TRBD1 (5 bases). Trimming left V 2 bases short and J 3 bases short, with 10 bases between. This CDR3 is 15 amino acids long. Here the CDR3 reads CASSLRTPDTGELFF. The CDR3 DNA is TGTGCCAGCAGTTTACGGACACCGGACACCGGGGAGCTGTTTTTT.

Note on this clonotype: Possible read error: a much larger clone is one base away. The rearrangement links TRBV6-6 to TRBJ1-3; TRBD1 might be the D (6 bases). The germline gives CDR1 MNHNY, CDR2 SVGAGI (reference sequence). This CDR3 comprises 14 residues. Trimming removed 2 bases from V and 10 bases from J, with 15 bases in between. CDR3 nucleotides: TGTGCCAGCAGTTACATTGGACAGTCTGCTACCATATATTTT. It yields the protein CASSYIGQSATIYF.

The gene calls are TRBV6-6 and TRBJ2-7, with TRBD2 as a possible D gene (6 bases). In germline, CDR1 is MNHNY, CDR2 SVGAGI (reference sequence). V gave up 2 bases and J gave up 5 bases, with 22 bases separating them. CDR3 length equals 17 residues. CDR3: CASSYIHLLGGEDEQYF. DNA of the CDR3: TGTGCCAGCAGTTACATCCACCTCCTTGGAGGGGAAGACGAGCAGTACTTC.

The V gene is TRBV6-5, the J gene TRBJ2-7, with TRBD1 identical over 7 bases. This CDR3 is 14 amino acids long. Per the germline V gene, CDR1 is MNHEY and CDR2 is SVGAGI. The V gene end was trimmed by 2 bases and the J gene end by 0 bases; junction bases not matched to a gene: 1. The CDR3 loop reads CASSYTGVSYEQYF. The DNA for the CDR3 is TGTGCCAGCAGTTACACAGGGGTCTCCTACGAGCAGTACTTC.

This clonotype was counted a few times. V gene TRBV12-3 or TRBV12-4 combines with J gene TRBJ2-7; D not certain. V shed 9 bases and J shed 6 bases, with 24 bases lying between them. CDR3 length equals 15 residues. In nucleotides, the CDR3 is TGTGCCAGACCTGCCAAGGAAGGGCAGGCTCCCGAGCAGTACTTC. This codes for CARPAKEGQAPEQYF.

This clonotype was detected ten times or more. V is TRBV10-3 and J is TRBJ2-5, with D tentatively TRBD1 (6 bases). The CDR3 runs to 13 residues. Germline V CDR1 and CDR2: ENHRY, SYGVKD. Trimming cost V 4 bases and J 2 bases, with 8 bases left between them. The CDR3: CAISGGPQETQYF. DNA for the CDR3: TGTGCCATCAGTGGGGGGCCGCAAGAGACCCAGTACTTC.

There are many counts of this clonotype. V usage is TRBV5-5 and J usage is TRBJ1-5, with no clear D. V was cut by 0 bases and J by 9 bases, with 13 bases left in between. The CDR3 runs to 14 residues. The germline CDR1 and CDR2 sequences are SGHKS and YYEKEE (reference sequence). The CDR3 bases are TGTGCCAGCAGCTTGGAACAGATGACACCGCCCCAGCATTTT. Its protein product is CASSLEQMTPPQHF.

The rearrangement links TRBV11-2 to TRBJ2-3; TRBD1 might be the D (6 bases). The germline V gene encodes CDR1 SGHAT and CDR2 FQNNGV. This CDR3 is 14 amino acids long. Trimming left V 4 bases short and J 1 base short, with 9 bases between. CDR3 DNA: TGTGCCAGCAGCTCGGGACATCGCACAGATACGCAGTATTTT. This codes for CASSSGHRTDTQYF.

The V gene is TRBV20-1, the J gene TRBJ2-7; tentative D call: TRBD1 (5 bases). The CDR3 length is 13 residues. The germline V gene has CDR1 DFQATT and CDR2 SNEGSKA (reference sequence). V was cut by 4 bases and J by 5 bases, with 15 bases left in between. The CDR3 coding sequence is TGCAGTGCTAACCCTCAAGGGGAAGACGAGCAGTACTTC. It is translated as CSANPQGEDEQYF.

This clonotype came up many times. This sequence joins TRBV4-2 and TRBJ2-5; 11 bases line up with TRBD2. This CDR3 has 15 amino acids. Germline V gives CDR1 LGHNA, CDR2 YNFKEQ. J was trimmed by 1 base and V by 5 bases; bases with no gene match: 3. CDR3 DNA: TGTGCCAGCAGCGCCGGGACTAGCGGCCAAGAGACCCAGTACTTC. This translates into CASSAGTSGQETQYF.

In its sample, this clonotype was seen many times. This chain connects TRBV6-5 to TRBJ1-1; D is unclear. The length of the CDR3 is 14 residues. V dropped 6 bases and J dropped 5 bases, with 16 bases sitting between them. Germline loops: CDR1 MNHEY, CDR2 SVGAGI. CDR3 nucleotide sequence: TGTGCCAGCAGACCCAGGCCCCCTGGGACTGAAGCTTTCTTT. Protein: CASRPRPPGTEAFF.

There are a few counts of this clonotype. DNA for the CDR3: TGTGCCAGCATTTCGGCGGCCACAGATACGCAGTATTTT. Protein sequence: CASISAATDTQYF. The rearrangement links TRBV6-5 to TRBJ2-3; D remains ambiguous. Trimming pared 7 bases from V and 2 bases from J, leaving 10 bases between. The CDR3 is 13 residues long. From germline, CDR1 is MNHEY and CDR2 SVGAGI.

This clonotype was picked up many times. The DNA for the CDR3 is TGCGCCAGCAGCCAAGATTTTTCGACAGGGGATGAGCAGTTCTTC. It is translated as CASSQDFSTGDEQFF. V is TRBV4-3 and J is TRBJ2-1; 8 bases fit TRBD1. The V gene's germline CDR1 is LGHNA and CDR2 YSLEER. The CDR3 contains 15 residues. V lost 0 bases, J lost 8 bases, and 6 bases stayed unmatched.

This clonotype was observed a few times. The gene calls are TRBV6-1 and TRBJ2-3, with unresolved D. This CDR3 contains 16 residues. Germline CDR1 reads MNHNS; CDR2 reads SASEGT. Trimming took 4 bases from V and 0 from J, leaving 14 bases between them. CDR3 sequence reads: CASSVLSLPSTDTQYF. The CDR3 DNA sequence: TGTGCCAGCAGTGTTCTCTCCCTCCCCAGCACAGATACGCAGTATTTT.

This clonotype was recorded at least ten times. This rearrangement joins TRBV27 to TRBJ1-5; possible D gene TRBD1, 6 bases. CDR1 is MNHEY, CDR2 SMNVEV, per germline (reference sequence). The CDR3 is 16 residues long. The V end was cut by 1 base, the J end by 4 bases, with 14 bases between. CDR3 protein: CASSLLAGALNQPQHF. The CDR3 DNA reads TGTGCCAGCAGTTTATTAGCGGGGGCGCTTAATCAGCCCCAGCATTTT.

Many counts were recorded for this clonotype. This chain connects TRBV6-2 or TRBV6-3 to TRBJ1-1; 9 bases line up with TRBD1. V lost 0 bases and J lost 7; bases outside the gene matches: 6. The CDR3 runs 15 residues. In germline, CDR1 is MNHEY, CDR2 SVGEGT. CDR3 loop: CASSYSVRGQGEAFF. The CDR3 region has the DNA TGTGCCAGCAGTTACTCAGTCAGGGGACAGGGTGAAGCTTTCTTT.

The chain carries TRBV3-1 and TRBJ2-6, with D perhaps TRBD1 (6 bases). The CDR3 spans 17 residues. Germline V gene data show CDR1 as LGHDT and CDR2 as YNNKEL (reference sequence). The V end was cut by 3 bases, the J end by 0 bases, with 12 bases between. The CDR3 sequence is CASSHRTVYSGANVLTF. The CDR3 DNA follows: TGTGCCAGCAGCCACAGGACAGTTTACTCTGGGGCCAACGTCCTGACTTTC.

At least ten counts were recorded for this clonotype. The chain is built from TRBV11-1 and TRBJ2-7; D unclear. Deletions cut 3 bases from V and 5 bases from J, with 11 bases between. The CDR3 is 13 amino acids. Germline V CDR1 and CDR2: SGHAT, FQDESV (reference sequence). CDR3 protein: CASSLTHGHEQYF. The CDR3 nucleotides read TGTGCCAGCAGCTTGACACACGGACACGAGCAGTACTTC. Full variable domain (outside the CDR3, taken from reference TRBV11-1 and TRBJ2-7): EAEVAQSPRYKITEKSQAVAFWCDPISGHATLYWYRQILGQGPELLVQFQDESVVDDSQLPKDRFSAERLKGVDSTLKIQPAELGDSAMYLCASSLTHGHEQYFGPGTRLTVT.

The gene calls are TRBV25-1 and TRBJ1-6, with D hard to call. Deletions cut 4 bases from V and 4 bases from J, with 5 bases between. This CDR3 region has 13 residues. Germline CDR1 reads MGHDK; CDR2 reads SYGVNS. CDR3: CASSARYNSPLHF. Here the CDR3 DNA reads TGTGCCAGCAGTGCACGATATAATTCACCCCTCCACTTT.